These 14 T cell receptor beta chains came from one sample sequenced in a study of shared clonotypes between healthy human individuals. Clones were read by immunoSEQ multiplex PCR, and TCRdb kept only the in-frame ones, dropping some. In the table there are about 1 million clones, roughly 80% of which are singletons. Sequenced input: memory CD4+ T cells sorted from blood. Subset indicated: CD45RA-negative fraction. These receptor sequences come from a young man in good health.

V usage is TRBV12-5 and J usage is TRBJ1-1, with 8 nucleotides matching TRBD1. Germline V gene sequence: CDR1 LGHNT, CDR2 FRNRAP. The CDR3 sequence is 16 residues long. Trimming at V came to 1 base and at J to 1 base, leaving 5 bases not matched to a gene. The chain's CDR3 is CASGLGWTGRNTEAFF. The DNA of the CDR3 is TGTGCTAGTGGTTTGGGATGGACAGGGCGGAACACTGAAGCTTTCTTT.

The V call is TRBV19, the J call TRBJ2-1; D is ambiguous. The germline V gene encodes CDR1 LNHDA and CDR2 SQIVND (reference sequence). The V end lost 7 bases, the J end lost 12 bases, and 22 bases lay between the germline ends. The CDR3 extends over 14 amino acids. The CDR3 bases are TGTGCCAGTAAGCCGGACCCCAGTTCTGGTCGGCAGTTCTTC. Its protein is CASKPDPSSGRQFF.

The chain has TRBV6-5 and TRBJ1-5, with 10 nucleotides matching TRBD1. V gave up 4 bases and J gave up 4 bases; unmatched junction bases: 4. Germline CDR1 reads MNHEY; CDR2 reads SVGAGI. CDR3 length: 15 amino acids. The CDR3 DNA reads as TGTGCCAGCAGTTCCAGACAGGGGGCTAATCAGCCCCAGCATTTT. Its translation is CASSSRQGANQPQHF.

This clone was counted between two and nine times. V usage is TRBV12-5 and J usage is TRBJ2-7; D gene ambiguous. V shed 10 bases and J shed 3 bases, with 19 bases lying between them. The CDR3 spans 14 residues. Per the germline V gene, CDR1 is LGHNT and CDR2 is FRNRAP. The CDR3 coding sequence is TGTGCTACCGAGGCCGGACCGCCTCTCTACGAGCAGTACTTC. It yields the protein CATEAGPPLYEQYF.

The chain couples TRBV28 to TRBJ1-4; D remains ambiguous. The CDR3 covers 13 residues. The germline V gene encodes CDR1 MDHEN and CDR2 SYDVKM. The V and J ends lost 10 bases and 5 bases respectively, with 14 bases between them. The chain's CDR3 is CATLFPGNEKLFF. The CDR3 DNA reads as TGTGCCACCCTGTTCCCGGGAAATGAAAAACTGTTTTTT.

Concerning this clone itself: Different DNA sequences within this sample yield the same CDR3. This chain connects TRBV7-9 to TRBJ1-1; D possibly corresponds to TRBD1 (6 bases). CDR1 is SEHNR, CDR2 FQNEAQ, per germline (reference sequence). Trimming removed 9 bases from V and 0 bases from J, with 11 bases in between. The length of the CDR3 is 13 residues. CDR3 DNA: TGTGCCAGTACAGGGATGATGAACACTGAAGCTTTCTTT. Residues: CASTGMMNTEAFF.

The gene calls are TRBV25-1 and TRBJ1-6, with a possible D match to TRBD1 (6 bases). Germline V gene data show CDR1 as MGHDK and CDR2 as SYGVNS. Trimming shortened V by 1 base and J by 7 bases, and 11 bases separated the two germline ends. The CDR3 covers 15 residues. The CDR3 loop is CASSESDSLNSPLHF. In nucleotides, the CDR3 is TGTGCCAGCAGTGAATCGGACAGCTTGAATTCACCCCTCCACTTT.

The chain is built from TRBV7-2 and TRBJ1-5; D might be TRBD1 (5 bases). The germline V gene has CDR1 SGHTA and CDR2 FQGNSA. There are 16 residues in the CDR3. The V end lost 5 bases, the J end lost 4 bases, and 18 bases lay between the germline ends. DNA for the CDR3: TGTGCCAGCAGCCCGGGACCTCTTATTGGAAATCAGCCCCAGCATTTT. This gives the protein CASSPGPLIGNQPQHF.

This clone was found once. The chain links TRBV9 to TRBJ2-1; 7 positions match TRBD1. CDR3 length equals 15 residues. Germline V gene sequence: CDR1 SGDLS, CDR2 YYNGEE. V lost 0 bases and J lost 6; bases outside the gene matches: 6. CDR3 DNA: TGTGCCAGCAGCGTAGGAGTAGGGGGCTTCAATGAGCAGTTCTTC. Protein product: CASSVGVGGFNEQFF.

The chain recombines TRBV5-1 with TRBJ2-7, with TRBD1 matching 10 bases. Trimming removed 0 bases from V and 1 base from J; junction bases left unmatched: 13. CDR1 SGHRS and CDR2 YFSETQ come from the germline V gene. This CDR3 is built from 19 residues. The CDR3: CASSLGVPPGQGTSYEQYF. The CDR3 DNA reads as TGCGCCAGCAGCTTGGGGGTCCCGCCGGGACAGGGGACTTCCTACGAGCAGTACTTC.

The chain is built from TRBV5-1 and TRBJ2-1; perhaps TRBD1 as D (6 bases). The CDR3 has 12 residues. V lost 2 bases, J lost 9 bases, and 9 bases lay in between. Germline V gives CDR1 SGHRS, CDR2 YFSETQ. CDR3 sequence (DNA): TGCGCCAGCAGCTTACAGGGTTTTGAGCAGTTCTTC. Translation gives CASSLQGFEQFF. The full variable domain, completed using reference TRBV5-1 and TRBJ2-1, is KAGVTQTPRYLIKTRGQQVTLSCSPISGHRSVSWYQQTPGQGLQFLFEYFSETQRNKGNFPGRFSGRQFSNSRSEMNVSTLELGDSALYLCASSLQGFEQFFGPGTRLTVL.

A single count supports this clone. V is TRBV2 and J is TRBJ2-3; 9 nucleotides agree with TRBD2. CDR1 is SNHLY, CDR2 FYNNEI, per germline. The CDR3 spans 16 residues. Trimming at V came to 3 bases and at J to 6 bases, leaving 10 bases not matched to a gene. As DNA, the CDR3 is TGTGCCAGCAGTGATGGCGCGGGGGGGAAAGTGGATACGCAGTATTTT. Protein product: CASSDGAGGKVDTQYF.

This clone was observed many times. Other DNA sequences in this specimen translate into the identical CDR3. The chain recombines TRBV25-1 with TRBJ1-6; 7 bases are a match to TRBD1. CDR1 and CDR2 from the germline V gene are MGHDK and SYGVNS. V was clipped by 7 bases and J by 3 bases; unmatched bases: 3. CDR3 length: 14 amino acids. The CDR3, as DNA: TGTGCCAGCACCCGGGACAGCTATAATTCACCCCTCCACTTT. This codes for CASTRDSYNSPLHF.

In regard to this clone: This sample also contains other DNA sequences that code for the same CDR3. The gene calls are TRBV18 and TRBJ2-3, with 12 bases aligning to TRBD2. Germline assignment: CDR1 KGHSH and CDR2 LQKENI. V trimming: 0 bases; J trimming: 6 bases; junction bases outside the gene matches: 4. The CDR3 has 16 residues. The CDR3: CASSPPLAGGRDTQYF. CDR3 nucleotide sequence: TGTGCCAGCTCACCACCTCTAGCGGGAGGGCGGGATACGCAGTATTTT.